The rows below give T cell receptor beta chains drawn from one sample of a study of beta chain features in type 1 diabetes. TCRdb keeps only in-frame clones here, not all; method: immunoSEQ multiplex PCR. The sample contains some 350,000 clones, over 8.5% of which appear only once. The specimen was central memory CD4+ T cells from blood. Receptors originate from a man aged 25-45 years with type 1 diabetes. Each CDR3 is given with its conserved first and last residue. D genes are given only for firm matches. The size entry is marked missing in some rows and otherwise reads once, few, many or a size class.

d_gene,len,abundance,v_gene,j_gene,CDR3aa,CDR3nt
.,15,few,TRBV6-5,TRBJ2-5,CASSPDDGWAETQYF,TGTGCCAGCAGCCCGGACGATGGGTGGGCAGAGACCCAGTACTTC
TRBD1,14,.,TRBV10-3,TRBJ2-3,CASNDRGQTDTQYF,TGTGCCAGCAATGACAGGGGGCAGACAGATACGCAGTATTTT
.,15,.,TRBV4-3,TRBJ2-7,CASSQDRRGTYEQYF,TGCGCCAGCAGCCAAGATAGGCGCGGCACCTACGAGCAGTACTTC
.,16,few,TRBV7-6,TRBJ2-2,CASSPIGGGNTGELFF,TGTGCCAGCAGCCCTATCGGAGGGGGCAACACCGGGGAGCTGTTTTTT
.,16,.,TRBV7-8,TRBJ2-1,CASSRRLGTSRNEQFF,TGTGCCAGCAGTCGAAGGCTCGGGACCTCTAGGAATGAGCAGTTCTTC
.,16,.,TRBV30,TRBJ2-5,CAWSYFPAFYQETQYF,TGTGCCTGGAGTTACTTTCCGGCATTCTACCAAGAGACCCAGTACTTC
TRBD2,15,many,TRBV5-1,TRBJ2-1,CASSSGSWSYNEQFF,TGCGCCAGCAGTAGCGGGAGTTGGTCCTACAATGAGCAGTTCTTC
.,12,.,TRBV29-1,TRBJ2-7,CSVGTDPYEQYF,TGCAGCGTTGGTACAGACCCCTACGAGCAGTACTTC
TRBD2,16,many,TRBV7-9,TRBJ2-5,CASSLGAGGPGGTQYF,TGTGCCAGCAGCTTAGGAGCGGGAGGACCCGGGGGGACCCAGTACTTC
TRBD2,18,few,TRBV7-9,TRBJ2-4,CASSTLGQGLAGGSIQYF,TGTGCCAGCAGCACTCTGGGACAGGGCCTAGCGGGAGGCAGCATTCAGTACTTC
.,13,few,TRBV29-1,TRBJ1-1,CSVGKEMNTEAFF,TGCAGCGTTGGAAAAGAAATGAACACTGAAGCTTTCTTT
.,15,few,TRBV5-1,TRBJ2-1,CASSLLDRPHNEQFF,TGCGCCAGCAGCCTCCTCGATCGACCCCACAATGAGCAGTTCTTC
.,15,.,TRBV5-4,TRBJ1-2,CASSLWGGPRDGYTF,TGTGCCAGCAGCTTATGGGGAGGGCCGAGAGATGGCTACACCTTC
.,15,few,TRBV5-1,TRBJ1-1,CASSLDGSRNTEAFF,TGCGCCAGCAGCTTGGATGGCAGCAGAAACACTGAAGCTTTCTTT
.,12,many,TRBV19,TRBJ1-1,CASSMTANEAFF,TGTGCCAGTAGTATGACGGCCAATGAAGCTTTCTTT
.,15,few,TRBV28,TRBJ1-5,CASRGADNSNQPQHF,TGTGCCAGCAGAGGGGCAGATAATAGCAATCAGCCCCAGCATTTT
.,15,few,TRBV4-3,TRBJ2-6,CASSQNRAGANVLTF,TGCGCCAGCAGCCAAAACAGGGCTGGGGCCAACGTCCTGACTTTC
TRBD2,16,few,TRBV5-1,TRBJ2-1,CASSYGTSGSGNEQFF,TGCGCCAGCAGCTATGGGACTAGCGGGAGTGGCAATGAGCAGTTCTTC
TRBD1,15,.,TRBV29-1,TRBJ1-5,CSPIPGQGYRQPQHF,TGCAGCCCCATTCCGGGACAGGGGTATCGTCAGCCCCAGCATTTT
.,13,.,TRBV18,TRBJ1-1,CASSPDLNTEAFF,TGTGCCAGCTCACCTGACCTGAACACTGAAGCTTTCTTT
TRBD2,16,.,TRBV28,TRBJ2-1,CASSSPGLGGYNEQFF,TGTGCCAGCAGTTCACCGGGACTAGGGGGCTACAATGAGCAGTTCTTC
TRBD1,14,few,TRBV27,TRBJ2-1,CASGGDRGKDEQFF,TGTGCCAGCGGGGGGGACAGGGGAAAGGATGAGCAGTTCTTC
TRBD2,15,few,TRBV11-1,TRBJ2-1,CASSFGRTQVNEQFF,TGTGCCAGCAGCTTCGGGAGGACCCAGGTGAATGAGCAGTTCTTC
.,15,.,TRBV19,TRBJ1-4,CASSIDVYETEKLFF,TGTGCCAGTAGTATAGATGTTTATGAGACGGAAAAACTGTTTTTT
TRBD1,16,few,TRBV28,TRBJ1-4,CASSRTGHATNEKLFF,TGTGCCAGCAGTCGGACAGGGCATGCAACTAATGAAAAACTGTTTTTT
.,15,.,TRBV7-2,TRBJ2-6,CASSRGQSGANVLTF,TGTGCCAGCAGCCGTGGACAGTCTGGGGCCAACGTCCTGACTTTC
.,13,.,TRBV11-2,TRBJ2-3,CASSLAITDTQYF,TGTGCCAGCAGCTTAGCAATTACGGATACGCAGTATTTT
.,14,.,TRBV12-5,TRBJ2-1,CASGLEPEVREQFF,TGTGCTAGTGGTTTGGAGCCAGAGGTGCGTGAGCAGTTCTTC